This TCR beta chain came from a study of T cells after yellow fever vaccination. This clonotype was observed at least ten times. Its antigen is not identified. Study-level points and caveats: Booster samples showed a return of most primary-vaccination clones (around 96% CD4, over 70% CD8).

TCRdb used MiXCR to reprocess the 5' RACE reads, holding one entry per CDR3 protein. The profile shows around 310,000 distinct CDR3 sequences, around 3.9% of them singletons. The CDR3 has 13 residues. V lost 3 bases and J 6 bases, leaving 9 bases between the germline ends. Germline CDR1 is MGHRA and CDR2 is YSYEKL. This sequence joins TRBV4-1 and TRBJ1-5, with D tentatively TRBD1 (5 bases). The specimen comprised PBMCs, sampled 5 days after the yellow fever booster vaccination. The clonotype originates from a man between 18 and 29 years old who received the YFV17D yellow fever vaccine. CDR3 residues: CASSQTGGQPQHF. DNA for the CDR3: TGCGCCAGCAGCCAGACGGGGGGTCAGCCCCAGCATTTT.